The entry below describes one T cell receptor (beta chain). What antigen it recognizes has not been identified. No base-level quality is on record; no much larger clone is a single base apart. The donors were healthy, HIV-negative adults with no recently reported acute infections or vaccinations. Every donor was a Caucasian adult residing in Nashville, Tennessee, USA. CD4+ T cells were enriched by magnetic negative selection, after which naive cells were positively selected on CD45RA and the negative fraction was taken as the memory subset. After blood collection by leukapheresis, PBMCs were isolated using Ficoll-Histopaque density gradient centrifugation and then cryopreserved in the vapor phase of liquid nitrogen. Analytical flow cytometry was used to check the purity and quantity of each magnetically sorted T cell population. Genomic DNA was isolated from each sorted fraction and quantified by UV absorbance on a Nanodrop 2000c.

TCR CDR3 regions were amplified from genomic DNA by multiplex PCR using the deep immunoSEQ assay. Extracted genomic DNA from each cell subset was spread evenly across all wells of several immunoSEQ 96-well plates, with each plate serving as a replicate. For sorted subsets, each replicate PCR was loaded with 200 ng genomic DNA, equivalent to 30,000 or so T cell genomes. Purified libraries were measured with a Qubit 3.0 fluorometer, size-checked on a Bioanalyzer 2100, and measured again with the KAPA Library Quantification kit. Every immunoSEQ 96-well plate was sequenced on a dedicated single-read 150-cycle Illumina NextSeq 550 flow cell. In the paper's pipeline: Because the immunoSEQ output included only junctional sequences and no quality scores, the filtering could not be the same as the filtering used for full-length reads. To assign V/J genes and CDR3, sequences were annotated using PyIR, a Python wrapper for IgBLAST v1.9, with IMGT germline references. Reads were filtered out if the reads had weak V/J assignments (E-value above 1e-6), no CDR3, stop codons, out-of-frame junctions, or ambiguous translated residues. A V3J clonotype was defined by an identical inferred V gene, J gene, and CDR3 amino acid sequence. The percentage overlap between two repertoires was calculated by dividing the number of shared unique clonotypes by the size of the smaller repertoire. RTK rarefaction, the Chao1 estimator, and Recon v2.1 estimates of unobserved clonotypes were used to assess repertoire richness. For all TCRbeta clonotypes obtained by the gDNA method from several donors, generation probabilities were computed with OLGA. TCRdb obtained this table from immuneACCESS and retained in-frame rearrangements with V and J assigned. These tables miss some clones; where compared with another copy, unresolved V genes account for less than half of the shortfall, and the remainder is unexplained. Clonal size and the V and J genes are those of that table, whereas D and trimming came from the DNA. Recorded for this sample are some 1 million clones; roughly 80% of them occurred a single time. The ten largest clones capture roughly 1.4% of the sample.

The data stem from a study of shared clonotypes between healthy human individuals (dated by TCRdb to about 2020). The study in broad terms: The cohort included three men and two women between 18 and 49 years of age. Per donor, three plates each were used for CD4 naive and CD4 memory, two for CD8 naive, and one for CD8 memory. To estimate repertoire size and how much clonotype sharing occurs between individuals, the study deeply sequenced the blood TCR repertoires of several healthy adults. To increase sequencing depth and limit assay-specific biases, different laboratories used diverse techniques to prepare libraries and sequence TCR repertoires. Per donor, leukapheresis produced somewhere between about 0.85 and 10 billion PBMCs. Results the study describes overall, beyond this receptor: Pairwise subsampling led to the expectation that sequencing depth would affect the degree of clonotype sharing among donors. Clonotypes shared by all four sorted-subset donors showed higher generation probabilities than non-shared clonotypes. The genetic and exposure-history diversity represented was limited by the small number of donors. Incomplete sequencing was indicated by rarefaction of sorted-subset datasets, despite the large sequencing depth. Only blood was sampled, and tissue TCR repertoires likely differ from those in blood. Naive subsets generally had larger estimated clonotype richness than memory subsets. Across four donors, about 5% of naive CD4, around 3.3% of naive CD8, under 2.5% of memory CD4, and 0.4% of memory CD8 clonotypes were shared.

Taken from cysteine to phenylalanine, the CDR3 has 15 residues. Only CDR3 DNA remains: 45 bases, in frame from the first base. For CDR1 and CDR2, the germline V gene lists SQVTM and ANQGSEA. Trimming costs V 5 bases and J 5 bases, and their ends lie 16 bases apart. Specimen: memory CD4+ T cells sorted from blood. The cell subset or site label corresponds to: CD45RA-negative fraction. The sequence derives from a man between 18 and 29 years old in good health. The sequence joins TRBV29-1 to TRBJ1-6, with TRBD1 tentatively as D gene (5 bases match). The DNA is TGCAGCGTTACTCTTGGAGGGGAGAATAATTCACCCCTCCACTTT. It specifies CSVTLGGENNSPLHF. With the portions outside the CDR3 filled from the reference TRBV29-1 and TRBJ1-6 genes, the complete variable region becomes SAVISQKPSRDICQRGTSLTIQCQVDSQVTMMFWYRQQPGQSLTLIATANQGSEATYESGFVIDKFPISRPNLTFSTLTVSNMSPEDSSIYLCSVTLGGENNSPLHFGNGTRLTVT.